These 28 T cell receptor beta chains came from one sample sequenced in a study of T cell responses to AZD1222 COVID-19 vaccine. Clones were sequenced by immunoSEQ multiplex PCR, and TCRdb holds only the in-frame ones, with some missing. The data show 95,000 to 130,000 clones, with almost 95% seen just once and approximately 1.4% held by the top ten. Sequenced material: peripheral blood, taken 28 days after the second AZD1222 dose. All receptors derive from an adult who received the AZD1222 COVID-19 vaccine.

The chain joins TRBV5-1 to TRBJ1-4; D remains unclear. The CDR3 runs to 13 residues. The V gene lost 0 bases and the J gene lost 8 bases, with 8 bases spanning the gap. Germline CDR1 is SGHRS and CDR2 is YFSETQ. The chain's CDR3 is CASSLDLREKLFF. The CDR3 DNA is TGCGCCAGCAGCTTGGATTTGAGGGAAAAACTGTTTTTT.

This sequence joins TRBV15 and TRBJ1-5; D gene ambiguous. V was shortened by 0 bases and J by 0 bases, with 9 bases between the two germline ends. This CDR3 contains 16 residues. Germline values: CDR1 LNHNV, CDR2 YYDKDF (reference sequence). The CDR3 protein is CATSREWSHSNQPQHF. CDR3 DNA: TGTGCCACCAGCAGAGAGTGGAGCCATAGCAATCAGCCCCAGCATTTT.

The CDR3 DNA reads as TGTGCCAGCAGCCGGAACACCGGGGAGCTGTTTTTT. It translates to CASSRNTGELFF. The chain employs TRBV3-1 (or the pseudogene TRBV3-2) and TRBJ2-2; D is unclear. CDR1 is LGHDT and CDR2 is YNNKEL in the germline V gene (reference sequence). V lost 4 bases, J lost 1 base, and 1 base lay in between. The CDR3 contains 12 residues.

J is TRBJ1-5 and V is TRBV28; D is perhaps TRBD1 (6 bases). Germline CDR1 reads MDHEN; CDR2 reads SYDVKM. Trimming cost V 3 bases and J 4 bases, with 10 bases left between them. The CDR3 runs 14 residues. Here the CDR3 reads CASSLGRGNQPQHF. The CDR3 nucleotides read TGTGCCAGCAGTTTGGGCAGGGGAAATCAGCCCCAGCATTTT.

In its sample, this clone was seen once. The V and J genes are TRBV16 and TRBJ1-5; 9 bases line up with TRBD1. The CDR3 sequence is 16 residues long. Germline CDR1 and CDR2: KGHSY and FQNENV. With 3 bases clipped from V and 2 bases from J, the junction kept 5 bases outside the gene matches. The CDR3 loop reads CASSHIQGARNQPQHF. Here the CDR3 DNA reads TGTGCCAGCAGCCATATACAGGGGGCTCGCAATCAGCCCCAGCATTTT.

This clone was seen a handful of times. The chain has TRBV7-6 and TRBJ2-5, with D possibly TRBD2 on 5 matching bases. Trimming took off 1 base at V and 5 bases at J, with 17 bases between the two ends. Germline V gene data show CDR1 as SGHVS and CDR2 as FNYEAQ. CDR3 length: 16 residues. The CDR3 sequence: CASSLGPGTYGETQYF. In DNA, the CDR3 is TGTGCCAGCAGCTTAGGCCCGGGAACTTACGGGGAGACCCAGTACTTC.

The V and J genes are TRBV19 and TRBJ1-5, with TRBD1 identical over 9 bases. Germline V gene data show CDR1 as LNHDA and CDR2 as SQIVND (reference sequence). The CDR3 covers 15 residues. J lost 3 bases, V lost 5 bases, and 5 bases had no gene match. CDR3 bases: TGTGCCAGTAGTCCGACAGGGGGAGTCAATCAGCCCCAGCATTTT. Its translation is CASSPTGGVNQPQHF.

V gene TRBV24-1 combines with J gene TRBJ1-4, with D tentatively TRBD1 (5 bases). V gave up 4 bases and J gave up 9 bases, with 11 bases separating them. This CDR3 has 13 residues. Germline CDR1 reads KGHDR; CDR2 reads SFDVKD. Here the CDR3 reads CATSDREYKKLFF. The CDR3 DNA reads as TGTGCCACCAGTGACAGGGAGTACAAAAAACTGTTTTTT.

V and J are TRBV12-5 and TRBJ2-2; 9 nucleotides line up with TRBD1. This CDR3 comprises 18 residues. Germline V lookup: CDR1 LGHNT, CDR2 FRNRAP. The J segment lost 5 bases and the V segment lost 0 bases, leaving 10 bases of the junction unmatched. As DNA, the CDR3 is TGTGCTAGTGGTTTGGTACCCAACAGGGGGCGGAGAACCGGGGAGCTGTTTTTT. Encoded protein: CASGLVPNRGRRTGELFF.

In this sample, this clone turned up once. The V gene is TRBV11-2, the J gene TRBJ2-5, with 7 bases matching TRBD2. Looked up from germline, CDR1 is SGHAT and CDR2 is FQNNGV. The CDR3 runs 17 residues. V lost 2 bases, J lost 2 bases, and 11 bases stayed unmatched. This CDR3 reads CASSLRRASGVQETQYF. CDR3 in DNA: TGTGCCAGCAGCTTAAGACGGGCTAGCGGAGTTCAAGAGACCCAGTACTTC.

The V call is TRBV18, the J call TRBJ1-2, with 12 bases lining up with TRBD1. Losses at the gene ends were 3 bases for V and 7 bases for J; bases not matched to a gene: 6. The CDR3 covers 15 residues. CDR1 is KGHSH and CDR2 is LQKENI in the germline V gene. In DNA form, the CDR3 reads TGTGCCAGCTCACCGCCGGGACAGGGGGCGAGTGGCTACACCTTC. Its protein is CASSPPGQGASGYTF.

This chain joins TRBV6-4 and TRBJ2-1, with D possibly called TRBD1 or TRBD2 (5 bases each). Germline values: CDR1 MRHNA, CDR2 SNTAGT. CDR3 size: 15 residues. Trimming took off 0 bases at V and 10 bases at J, with 16 bases between the two ends. CDR3 sequence reads: CASSDSAGAPREQFF. The CDR3 DNA reads as TGTGCCAGCAGTGACTCGGCCGGGGCCCCTAGGGAGCAGTTCTTC.

The chain combines TRBV27 with TRBJ1-2, with D perhaps TRBD1 (6 bases). V shed 4 bases and J shed 8 bases, with 20 bases lying between them. There are 15 residues in the CDR3. Germline CDR1 reads MNHEY; CDR2 reads SMNVEV (reference sequence). The CDR3 sequence is CASSSQGLVGKGYTF. The CDR3 coding sequence is TGTGCCAGCAGTTCACAGGGACTGGTAGGGAAGGGCTACACCTTC.

This chain joins TRBV14 and TRBJ1-1; D uncertain. V lost 3 bases and J 5 bases, leaving 7 bases between the germline ends. Per the germline V gene, CDR1 is SGHDN and CDR2 is FVKESK. CDR3 length equals 12 residues. The DNA for the CDR3 is TGTGCCAGCAGCCAGATAGGGACTGAAGCTTTCTTT. Translation gives CASSQIGTEAFF.

The V call is TRBV5-4, the J call TRBJ1-1, with 9 bases matching TRBD1. The ends lost 10 bases at V and 3 bases at J; junction bases unmatched: 10. The germline gives CDR1 SGHNT, CDR2 YYREEE (reference sequence). There are 14 residues in the CDR3. The CDR3: CAGTGQGIDTEAFF. CDR3 DNA sequence: TGTGCCGGAACGGGACAGGGTATTGACACTGAAGCTTTCTTT.

This chain uses TRBV6-6 with TRBJ2-1; D is possibly TRBD2 (6 bases). The V end lost 0 bases, the J end lost 6 bases, and 12 bases lay between the germline ends. Germline CDR1 reads MNHNY; CDR2 reads SVGAGI (reference sequence). The CDR3 consists of 15 residues. The CDR3 coding sequence is TGTGCCAGCAGTTACTCGGGAGGATCGGGCAATGAGCAGTTCTTC. Its translation is CASSYSGGSGNEQFF.

The V and J genes are TRBV3-1 (or the pseudogene TRBV3-2) and TRBJ2-1; 7 positions agree with TRBD2. The CDR3 totals 14 residues. Trimming at V came to 1 base and at J to 8 bases, leaving 5 bases not matched to a gene. Germline assignment: CDR1 LGHDT and CDR2 YNNKEL (reference sequence). CDR3 loop: CASSQGAGEYEQFF. For the CDR3, the DNA is TGTGCCAGCAGCCAAGGGGCGGGAGAGTATGAGCAGTTCTTC.

This sequence joins TRBV23-1 and TRBJ2-7; D may correspond to TRBD1 or TRBD2 (5 bases each). TRBV23-1 is flagged as an ORF with uncertain function. This CDR3 spans 15 amino acids. The ends were cut back, 0 bases at V and 4 bases at J, with 13 bases in the middle. CDR3 sequence reads: CASSQSTGGSYEQYF. The CDR3 bases are TGCGCCAGCAGTCAATCAACAGGAGGATCATACGAGCAGTACTTC.

About this clone itself: One junction end disagrees with the germline gene, perhaps due to a read error. The chain uses TRBV5-6 and TRBJ2-3; possibly TRBD2 for D (7 bases). Germline CDR1 reads SGHDT; CDR2 reads YYEEEE. The CDR3 runs 16 residues. In DNA form, the CDR3 reads TGTGTCAGCAGCTTGAGGGGGGGGCAGAGATCCGATACGCAGTATTTT. Its translation: CVSSLRGGQRSDTQYF. Looking up the rest from reference TRBV5-6 and TRBJ2-3 gives the full variable domain: DAGVTQSPTHLIKTRGQQVTLRCSPKSGHDTVSWYQQALGQGPQFIFQYYEEEERQRGNFPDRFSGHQFPNYSSELNVNALLLGDSALYLCVSSLRGGQRSDTQYFGPGTRLTVL.

The V and J genes are TRBV20-1 and TRBJ2-7; the D gene is possibly TRBD2 (5 bases). Between the trimmed V and J ends, which lost 3 bases and 4 bases, there was a span of 19 bases. Per the germline V gene, CDR1 is DFQATT and CDR2 is SNEGSKA (reference sequence). The CDR3 is 15 residues long. In DNA, the CDR3 is TGCAGTGCTAGTGTTCTGGGAGTATCCCGGTACGAGCAGTACTTC. Protein product: CSASVLGVSRYEQYF.

The chain couples TRBV28 to TRBJ2-7; D unclear. CDR3 length: 12 amino acids. Trimming shortened V by 7 bases and J by 4 bases, and 11 bases separated the two germline ends. In germline, CDR1 is MDHEN, CDR2 SYDVKM. The CDR3 bases are TGTGCCAGCACTCAAGCCAGATACGAGCAGTACTTC. Residues: CASTQARYEQYF.

This chain joins TRBV5-1 and TRBJ1-2; 9 nucleotides line up with TRBD1. Germline CDR1 is SGHRS and CDR2 is YFSETQ. Trimming at V came to 4 bases and at J to 6 bases, leaving 7 bases not matched to a gene. The CDR3 is 14 residues long. The CDR3, as DNA: TGCGCCAGCAGCGACGGACAGGGGACGGATGGCTACACCTTC. Its protein product is CASSDGQGTDGYTF.

This clone was observed a single time. One end of the junction fails to match germline, which may point to a read error. The chain is built from TRBV2 and TRBJ2-1; TRBD2 matches at 8 bases. CDR3 length equals 11 residues. Per germline, CDR1 SNHLY and CDR2 FYNNEI. The CDR3 protein is CATSISGTSLF. CDR3 nucleotide sequence: TGTGCCACCTCGATTAGCGGGACATCCCTCTTC.

This chain joins TRBV19 and TRBJ2-7, with 8 bases that match TRBD1. V lost 6 bases to trimming and J lost 2 bases; unmatched junction nucleotides: 6. Germline CDR1 LNHDA, CDR2 SQIVND (reference sequence). The CDR3 has 14 amino acids. CDR3 sequence (DNA): TGTGCCAGTAGGCCGGGACAGGAAACCTACGAGCAGTACTTC. Translating it yields CASRPGQETYEQYF.

V and J are TRBV7-3 and TRBJ2-2; D might be TRBD1 (5 bases). CDR1 and CDR2 from the germline V gene are SGHTA and FQGTGA. The CDR3 length is 13 residues. V was clipped by 5 bases and J by 5 bases, with 9 bases between them. The CDR3 region is CASSLTVTGELFF. CDR3 in DNA: TGTGCCAGCAGCCTGACAGTTACCGGGGAGCTGTTTTTT. The whole variable domain, remainder taken from reference TRBV7-3 and TRBJ2-2, is GAGVSQTPSNKVTEKGKYVELRCDPISGHTALYWYRQSLGQGPEFLIYFQGTGAADDSGLPNDRFFAVRPEGSVSTLKIQRTERGDSAVYLCASSLTVTGELFFGEGSRLTVL.

The rearrangement links TRBV4-1 to TRBJ2-7; D is possibly TRBD1 (6 bases). The germline V and J ends were trimmed by 1 base and 6 bases, with 10 bases remaining between them. In germline, CDR1 is MGHRA, CDR2 YSYEKL. The CDR3 totals 13 residues. In DNA, the CDR3 is TGCGCCAGCAGCCAAGCCCAGGGGAGCGAGCAGTACTTC. Amino acid sequence: CASSQAQGSEQYF.

This clone was detected once. The chain is built from TRBV12-3 or TRBV12-4 and TRBJ2-5; D not certain. The V gene lost 5 bases and the J gene lost 7 bases, with 11 bases spanning the gap. The CDR3 is 12 residues long. CDR3 bases: TGTGCCAGCAGTCCCTCATACGGGACCCAGTACTTC. Protein sequence: CASSPSYGTQYF.

The chain employs TRBV5-1 and TRBJ2-2; D gene unclear. Germline CDR1 and CDR2: SGHRS and YFSETQ. The length of the CDR3 is 15 residues. V shed 0 bases and J shed 2 bases, with 8 bases lying between them. The CDR3 spells CASSLEGSNTGELFF. The CDR3 DNA follows: TGCGCCAGCAGCTTGGAAGGTAGCAACACCGGGGAGCTGTTTTTT.